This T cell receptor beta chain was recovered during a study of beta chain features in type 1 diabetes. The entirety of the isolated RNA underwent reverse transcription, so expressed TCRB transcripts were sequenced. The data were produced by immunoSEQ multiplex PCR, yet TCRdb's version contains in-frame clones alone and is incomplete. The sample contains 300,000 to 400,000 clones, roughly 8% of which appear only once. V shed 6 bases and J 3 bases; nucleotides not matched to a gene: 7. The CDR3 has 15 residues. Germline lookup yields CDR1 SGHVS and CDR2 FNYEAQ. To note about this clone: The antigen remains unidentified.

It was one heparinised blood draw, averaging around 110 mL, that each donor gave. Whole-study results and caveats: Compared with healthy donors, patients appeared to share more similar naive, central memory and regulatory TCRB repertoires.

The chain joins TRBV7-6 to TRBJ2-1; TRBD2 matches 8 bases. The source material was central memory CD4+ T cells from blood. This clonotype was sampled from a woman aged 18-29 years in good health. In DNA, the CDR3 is TGTGCCAGCAGTCTACAAGCGGGAGTCTACAATGAGCAGTTCTTC. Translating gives CASSLQAGVYNEQFF. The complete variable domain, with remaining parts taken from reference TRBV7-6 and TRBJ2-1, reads GAGVSQSPRYKVTKRGQDVALRCDPISGHVSLYWYRQALGQGPEFLTYFNYEAQQDKSGLPNDRFSAERPEGSISTLTIQRTEQRDSAMYRCASSLQAGVYNEQFFGPGTRLTVL.